A selection of T cell receptor beta chains follows, all from one sample in a study of blood T cells in healthy people across ages. Each CDR3 protein is one row after TCRdb ran MiXCR on the 5' RACE reads. The sample gives some 1.1 million distinct CDR3 sequences, roughly two fifths of which show up once; roughly 13% is in the top ten. The sequenced material came from blood. These receptors were obtained from a man aged 18 to 30 in good health. Each CDR3 is given with its conserved first and last residue. D genes are given only for firm matches. Size values are once, few and many counts, or a class for expanded clones, and some rows have none.

v_call	j_call	clone_size	d_call	cdr3_aa	cdr3_nt
TRBV27	TRBJ1-4	.	TRBD1	CASRQTGEATNEKLFF	TGTGCCAGCCGACAAACAGGGGAAGCAACTAATGAAAAACTGTTTTTT
TRBV27	TRBJ1-2	.	.	CASRTNVGDHGYTF	TGTGCCAGCAGAACAAACGTAGGGGACCATGGCTACACCTTC
TRBV29-1	TRBJ2-1	few	TRBD2	CSVDGLAGGSSYNEQFF	TGCAGCGTTGATGGCCTAGCGGGGGGTTCCTCCTACAATGAGCAGTTCTTC
TRBV6-6	TRBJ1-2	few	.	CASRTGTLQYGYTF	TGTGCCAGCAGGACCGGGACCCTCCAATATGGCTACACCTTC
TRBV24-1	TRBJ1-1	few	.	CATSEEEGMGNTEAFF	TGTGCCACCAGTGAGGAGGAGGGGATGGGGAACACTGAAGCTTTCTTT
TRBV7-2	TRBJ2-2	.	TRBD1	CAGGQGQGTGELFF	TGTGCAGGAGGACAGGGGCAAGGTACCGGGGAGCTGTTTTTT
TRBV4-1	TRBJ1-2	few	TRBD1	CASSRGTGGLNYGYTF	TGCGCCAGCAGCCGTGGGACAGGTGGATTGAACTATGGCTACACCTTC
TRBV12-3/TRBV12-4	TRBJ2-3	.	TRBD2	CASTLGLAAPGTQYF	TGTGCCAGCACCCTGGGACTAGCGGCCCCAGGTACGCAGTATTTT
TRBV6-5	TRBJ2-2	.	.	CASTWGANTGELFF	TGTGCCAGCACCTGGGGGGCTAACACCGGGGAGCTGTTTTTT
TRBV29-1	TRBJ2-3	.	.	CSVSRGTTDTQYF	TGCAGCGTTAGCAGGGGCACCACAGATACGCAGTATTTT
TRBV7-2	TRBJ2-1	.	TRBD2	CASSFSAAGGAYNEQFF	TGTGCCAGCAGCTTTTCAGCGGCGGGGGGAGCTTACAATGAGCAGTTCTTC
TRBV9	TRBJ2-3	.	TRBD2	CASSATGGGGATDTQYF	TGTGCCAGCAGCGCCACTGGGGGCGGGGGGGCGACAGATACGCAGTATTTT
TRBV2	TRBJ2-7	many	.	CASSGDSYEQYF	TGTGCCAGCAGCGGCGACAGCTACGAGCAGTACTTC
TRBV5-5	TRBJ1-2	.	.	CASSLGSWAGVHYGYTF	TGTGCCAGCAGCTTGGGATCGTGGGCAGGGGTGCACTATGGCTACACCTTC